The clone carrying this TCR beta chain has a single count. The data stem from a study of blood T cell repertoires in COVID-19. Study context: The cDNA or gDNA used as material had been derived from T cells, B-cell-depleted T cells, or PBMCs.

Authors' data handling: Cell counts per sample came from amplifying reference gene primers. Assay: immunoSEQ multiplex PCR; the TCRdb copy retains only in-frame clones and omits some. V, J and clone size reflect that table, while D and trimming were determined from the DNA. The repertoire consists of about 160,000 clones, with more than 75% occurring once and the leading ten covering 2% to 3%. Germline CDR1 reads SQVTM; CDR2 reads ANQGSEA. V lost 5 bases and J lost 6, with 7 bases in between. The CDR3 loop spans 10 amino acids. This sequence originates from a young man with acute or convalescent COVID-19. This rearrangement joins TRBV29-1 to TRBJ1-2, with a tentative D call TRBD1 (5 bases). The sequencing sample was made of peripheral blood. In DNA, the CDR3 is TGCAGCGTTATAGGGGATGGCTACACCTTC. It translates to CSVIGDGYTF.